This paragraph covers one T cell receptor (beta chain) sequence. Trimming shortened V by 6 bases and J by 2 bases, and 12 bases separated the two germline ends. Germline assignment: CDR1 SGHTA and CDR2 FQGTGA. The CDR3 has 14 amino acids. Study members were between about 18 and 100 years old and lived in around 24 US regions. Grouping used clinical history reported by participants in a survey and questionnaire. The data originate from a study of blood T cell repertoires in COVID-19. In the study overall: Sample material is recorded as cDNA or gDNA derived from T cells, B-cell-depleted T cells, or PBMCs.

In the source study's methods: Amplified reference gene primers provided the basis for estimating nucleated cell counts. Libraries were prepared by immunoSEQ multiplex PCR; TCRdb keeps only in-frame clonotypes and omits some of them. V and J calls and clone size come straight from that table; D and trimming were deduced from the DNA. The sample lists roughly 200,000 clones; 65% to 85% were seen once. The sample was PBMCs or T cells enriched from blood (not recorded which). The chain carries TRBV7-3 and TRBJ2-3; maybe TRBD2 (6 bases). The clonotype originates from a young woman who had been exposed to COVID-19. The chain's CDR3 is CASRGLPNTDTQYF. DNA for the CDR3: TGTGCCAGCAGGGGACTTCCTAACACAGATACGCAGTATTTT. The entire variable domain, with the rest obtained from reference TRBV7-3 and TRBJ2-3, is as follows: GAGVSQTPSNKVTEKGKYVELRCDPISGHTALYWYRQSLGQGPEFLIYFQGTGAADDSGLPNDRFFAVRPEGSVSTLKIQRTERGDSAVYLCASRGLPNTDTQYFGPGTRLTVL.